The T cell receptor (beta chain) under discussion was sequenced for a study of blood T cell repertoires in COVID-19. This CDR3 is built from 12 residues. Germline assignment: CDR1 SNHLY and CDR2 FYNNEI. The ends lost 6 bases at V and 4 bases at J; junction bases unmatched: 0. In Seattle, patients joined the study during active infection and were tracked longitudinally. In the original workflow: Nucleated cell number was recorded as an estimate derived from reference gene primer amplification. Only in-frame clones appear in the TCRdb table, and some are missing; sequencing was by immunoSEQ multiplex PCR. The V and J calls and clone size come from that table; D and trimming were worked out from the DNA. The sample shows about 320,000 clones, approximately 90% of them seen only once.

Sequenced: peripheral blood. This TCR came from a woman aged 25 to 39 with COVID-19, enrolled during active disease. The chain couples TRBV2 to TRBJ2-3; 8 positions agree with TRBD1. Written as DNA, the CDR3 is TGTGCCAGCAGACAGGGGGCAGATACGCAGTATTTT. Translation: CASRQGADTQYF.